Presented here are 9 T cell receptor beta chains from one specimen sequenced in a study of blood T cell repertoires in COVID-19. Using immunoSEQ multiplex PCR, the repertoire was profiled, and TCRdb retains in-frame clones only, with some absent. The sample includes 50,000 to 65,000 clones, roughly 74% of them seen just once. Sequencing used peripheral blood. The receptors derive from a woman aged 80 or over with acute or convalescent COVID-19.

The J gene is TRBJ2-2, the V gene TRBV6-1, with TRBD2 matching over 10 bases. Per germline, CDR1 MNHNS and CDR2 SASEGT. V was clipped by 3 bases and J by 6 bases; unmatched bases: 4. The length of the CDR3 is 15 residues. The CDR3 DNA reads TGTGCCAGCAGTGAGCTAGCGGGAGTATCCGGGGAGCTGTTTTTT. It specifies CASSELAGVSGELFF.

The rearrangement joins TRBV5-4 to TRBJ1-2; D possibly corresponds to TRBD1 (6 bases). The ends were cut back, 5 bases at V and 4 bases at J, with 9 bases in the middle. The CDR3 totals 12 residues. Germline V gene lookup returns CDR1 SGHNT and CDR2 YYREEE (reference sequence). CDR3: CASSQGPYGYTF. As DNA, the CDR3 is TGTGCCAGCAGTCAGGGGCCCTATGGCTACACCTTC.

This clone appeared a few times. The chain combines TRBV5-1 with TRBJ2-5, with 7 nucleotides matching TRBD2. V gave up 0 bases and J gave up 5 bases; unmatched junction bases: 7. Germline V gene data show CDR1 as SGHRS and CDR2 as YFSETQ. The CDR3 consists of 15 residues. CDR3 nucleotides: TGCGCCAGCAGCTTGGGGGGAGGGCCGGATGAGACCCAGTACTTC. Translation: CASSLGGGPDETQYF.

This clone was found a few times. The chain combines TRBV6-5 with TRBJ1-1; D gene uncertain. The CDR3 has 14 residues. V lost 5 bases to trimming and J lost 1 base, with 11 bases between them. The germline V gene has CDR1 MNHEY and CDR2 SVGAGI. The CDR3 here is CASSTAGRNTEAFF. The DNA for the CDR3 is TGTGCCAGCAGTACGGCAGGTCGGAACACTGAAGCTTTCTTT.

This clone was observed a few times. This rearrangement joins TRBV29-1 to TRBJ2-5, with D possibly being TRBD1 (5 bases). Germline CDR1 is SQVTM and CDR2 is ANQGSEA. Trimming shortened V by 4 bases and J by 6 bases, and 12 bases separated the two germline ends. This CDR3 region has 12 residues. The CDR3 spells CSVVLQGKTQYF. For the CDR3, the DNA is TGCAGCGTTGTTCTGCAGGGAAAGACCCAGTACTTC.

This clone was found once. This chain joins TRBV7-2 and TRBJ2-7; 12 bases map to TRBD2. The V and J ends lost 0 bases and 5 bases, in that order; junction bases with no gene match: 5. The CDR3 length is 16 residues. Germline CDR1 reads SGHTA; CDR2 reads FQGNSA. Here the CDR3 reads CASSLALAGGWDEQYF. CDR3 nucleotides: TGTGCCAGCAGCTTAGCACTAGCGGGAGGATGGGACGAGCAGTACTTC.

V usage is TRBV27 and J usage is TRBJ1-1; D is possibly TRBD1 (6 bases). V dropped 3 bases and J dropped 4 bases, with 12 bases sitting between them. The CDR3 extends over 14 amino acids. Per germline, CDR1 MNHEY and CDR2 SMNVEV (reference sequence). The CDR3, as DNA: TGTGCCAGCAGTTTGCGGGGGCGAGGCACTGAAGCTTTCTTT. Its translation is CASSLRGRGTEAFF.

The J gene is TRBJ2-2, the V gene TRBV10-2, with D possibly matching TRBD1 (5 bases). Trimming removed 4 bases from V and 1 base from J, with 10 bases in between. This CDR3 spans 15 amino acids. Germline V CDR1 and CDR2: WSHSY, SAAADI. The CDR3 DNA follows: TGCGCCAGCAGTGGAGGCAGGGTGAACACCGGGGAGCTGTTTTTT. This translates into CASSGGRVNTGELFF.

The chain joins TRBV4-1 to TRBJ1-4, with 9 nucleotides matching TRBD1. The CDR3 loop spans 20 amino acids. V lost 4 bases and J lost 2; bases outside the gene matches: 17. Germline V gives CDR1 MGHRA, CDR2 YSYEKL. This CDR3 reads CASSRIPGQGSLGTNEKLFF. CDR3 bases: TGCGCCAGCAGCCGCATCCCCGGACAGGGGTCTCTAGGGACTAATGAAAAACTGTTTTTT.